This T cell receptor beta chain was sequenced for a study of identical twins. Germline CDR1 reads SGHNT; CDR2 reads YYREEE (reference sequence). This CDR3 region has 15 residues. Losses at the gene ends were 3 bases for V and 3 bases for J; bases not matched to a gene: 9. TCRdb re-derived calls from the 5' RACE reads in MiXCR, one entry per CDR3 protein. This sample has roughly 690,000 distinct CDR3 sequences, with 21% found just once. This same sample was also part of a study on T cells expressing NK-cell markers.

The specimen was PBMCs. This clonotype originated in a young woman in good health. V and J are TRBV5-4 and TRBJ2-7, with TRBD1 matching 7 bases. The CDR3: CASSSYGTAVYEQYF. CDR3 nucleotides: TGTGCCAGCAGCTCTTACGGGACAGCTGTCTACGAGCAGTACTTC.